The 15 T cell receptor beta chains presented below share a single source sample, sequenced in a study of blood T cell repertoires in COVID-19. Method: immunoSEQ multiplex PCR; TCRdb's copy keeps in-frame clones and lacks some. Counted here are about 330,000 clones, more than 70% occurring once; the ten biggest clones make up under 2%. Input material: peripheral blood. The receptors were gathered from a woman aged 50 to 60 with acute or convalescent COVID-19.

The chain employs TRBV7-9 and TRBJ2-2; tentatively, D is TRBD2 (6 bases). The V end lost 6 bases, the J end lost 7 bases, and 21 bases lay between the germline ends. The CDR3 sequence is 16 residues long. CDR1 is SEHNR and CDR2 is FQNEAQ in the germline V gene (reference sequence). CDR3 nucleotide sequence: TGTGCCAGCAGTTCCGGGACTCGGAACCCAAGCGGGGAGCTGTTTTTT. This translates into CASSSGTRNPSGELFF.

The chain is built from TRBV9 and TRBJ2-1; D is perhaps TRBD2 (6 bases). The V gene lost 4 bases and the J gene lost 8 bases, with 19 bases spanning the gap. The CDR3 has 15 amino acids. Germline CDR1 is SGDLS and CDR2 is YYNGEE. CDR3 bases: TGTGCCAGCAGCACTCTGTCCGGGAGCAGCGATGAGCAGTTCTTC. Translated, it gives CASSTLSGSSDEQFF.

This chain uses TRBV15 with TRBJ1-3; D is possibly TRBD1 (5 bases). The CDR3 contains 16 residues. Germline values: CDR1 LNHNV, CDR2 YYDKDF (reference sequence). With 5 bases removed from V and 2 bases from J, the gap between germline ends came to 16 bases. CDR3 loop: CATSQNPTVPGNTIYF. CDR3 sequence (DNA): TGTGCCACCAGCCAAAATCCGACAGTCCCTGGAAACACCATATATTTT.

The rearrangement joins TRBV7-9 to TRBJ2-7; D perhaps matches TRBD2 (5 bases). Per the germline V gene, CDR1 is SEHNR and CDR2 is FQNEAQ (reference sequence). V shed 2 bases and J shed 2 bases, with 10 bases lying between them. The CDR3 is 14 residues long. The CDR3 reads CASSLLLAPYEQYF. The DNA of the CDR3 is TGTGCCAGCAGCTTACTCCTAGCCCCCTACGAGCAGTACTTC. Based on the CDR3 plus reference TRBV7-9 and TRBJ2-7, the full variable domain is DTGVSQNPRHKITKRGQNVTFRCDPISEHNRLYWYRQTLGQGPEFLTYFQNEAQLEKSRLLSDRFSAERPKGSFSTLEIQRTEQGDSAMYLCASSLLLAPYEQYFGPGTRLTVT.

V gene TRBV5-1 combines with J gene TRBJ2-2; D perhaps matches TRBD2 (5 bases). Trimming removed 0 bases at V and 0 bases at J, with 12 bases between. The CDR3 length is 17 residues. In germline, CDR1 is SGHRS, CDR2 YFSETQ. The DNA of the CDR3 is TGCGCCAGCAGCTTGGCTGGACTCAACCCGAACACCGGGGAGCTGTTTTTT. Protein: CASSLAGLNPNTGELFF.

The chain links TRBV27 to TRBJ1-2, with D possibly TRBD1 on 6 matching bases. The CDR3 has 15 amino acids. In germline, CDR1 is MNHEY, CDR2 SMNVEV (reference sequence). Trimming removed 2 bases at V and 3 bases at J, with 13 bases between. CDR3 bases: TGTGCCAGCAGTTTAAACGCAGGGGTTTACTATGGCTACACCTTC. Its translation is CASSLNAGVYYGYTF.

The chain joins TRBV12-3 or TRBV12-4 to TRBJ2-3, with 7 positions matching TRBD2. This CDR3 region has 13 residues. Trimming at V came to 6 bases and at J to 2 bases, leaving 2 bases not matched to a gene. The CDR3 spells CASRRDYTDTQYF. DNA of the CDR3: TGTGCCAGCAGACGGGACTACACAGATACGCAGTATTTT.

This chain connects TRBV6-2 or TRBV6-3 to TRBJ2-5, with 7 nucleotides matching TRBD1. V was pared by 2 bases and J by 3 bases, with 3 bases of the junction left unmatched. This CDR3 contains 14 residues. Germline lookup yields CDR1 MNHEY and CDR2 SVGEGT. CDR3 nucleotides: TGTGCCAGCAGTTACGACGGGACAGAAGAGACCCAGTACTTC. The encoded protein is CASSYDGTEETQYF.

The gene calls are TRBV27 and TRBJ1-1; TRBD1 agrees at 9 bases. The germline V gene has CDR1 MNHEY and CDR2 SMNVEV (reference sequence). Trimming removed 2 bases from V and 0 bases from J; junction bases left unmatched: 1. The CDR3 is 15 amino acids. As DNA, the CDR3 is TGTGCCAGCAGTTTAAGGACAGGGGTGAACACTGAAGCTTTCTTT. It codes for CASSLRTGVNTEAFF.

J is TRBJ2-7 and V is TRBV5-1; TRBD1 aligns across 7 bases. Germline-derived CDR1 and CDR2 are SGHRS and YFSETQ. After removal of 5 bases from V and 4 bases from J, the junction contained 6 bases not matched to a gene. This CDR3 region has 13 residues. CDR3 amino acids: CASRYGTVYEQYF. The CDR3 DNA sequence: TGCGCCAGCAGGTATGGGACAGTTTACGAGCAGTACTTC.

V is TRBV3-1 (or the pseudogene TRBV3-2) and J is TRBJ1-1; TRBD1 aligns across 9 bases. Germline CDR1 reads LGHDT; CDR2 reads YNNKEL (reference sequence). This CDR3 has 18 residues. The ends lost 0 bases at V and 5 bases at J; junction bases unmatched: 13. CDR3 bases: TGTGCCAGCAGCCAAGATCGCTGGTCGGACAGGGGAGATACTGAAGCTTTCTTT. Translating gives CASSQDRWSDRGDTEAFF.

The chain couples TRBV12-3 or TRBV12-4 to TRBJ2-3; no clear D. There are 13 residues in the CDR3. V lost 2 bases, J lost 7 bases, and 10 bases lay in between. The CDR3 region is CASSLKAGNTQYF. For the CDR3, the DNA is TGTGCCAGCAGTTTAAAGGCAGGTAATACGCAGTATTTT.

This chain links TRBV7-2 with TRBJ2-5, with a tentative D call TRBD1 (6 bases). The germline V gene encodes CDR1 SGHTA and CDR2 FQGNSA. Between the trimmed V and J ends, which lost 3 bases and 3 bases, there was a span of 8 bases. The CDR3 contains 13 residues. The CDR3: CASSFGTKETQYF. In DNA, the CDR3 is TGTGCCAGCAGCTTCGGGACAAAAGAGACCCAGTACTTC.

The chain is built from TRBV29-1 and TRBJ1-2; D is perhaps TRBD1 (6 bases). V was shortened by 6 bases and J by 3 bases, with 14 bases between the two germline ends. Germline V gene sequence: CDR1 SQVTM, CDR2 ANQGSEA. The CDR3 loop spans 13 amino acids. The CDR3 region is CSVGRDIYYGYTF. The CDR3 DNA sequence: TGCAGCGTGGGCCGGGACATCTACTATGGCTACACCTTC. Based on the CDR3 plus reference TRBV29-1 and TRBJ1-2, the full variable domain is SAVISQKPSRDICQRGTSLTIQCQVDSQVTMMFWYRQQPGQSLTLIATANQGSEATYESGFVIDKFPISRPNLTFSTLTVSNMSPEDSSIYLCSVGRDIYYGYTFGSGTRLTVV.

The J gene is TRBJ2-1, the V gene TRBV2; 14 bases align to TRBD2. CDR1 is SNHLY, CDR2 FYNNEI, per germline. The J segment lost 3 bases and the V segment lost 8 bases, leaving 0 bases of the junction unmatched. CDR3 size: 14 residues. CDR3 nucleotide sequence: TGTGCCAGCGGGACTAGCGGGAGCTACAATGAGCAGTTCTTC. Translating it yields CASGTSGSYNEQFF.